The T cell receptor (beta chain) under discussion was sequenced for a study of blood T cells in healthy people across ages. Researchers isolated at least 6.5 million PBMCs per sample. This clonotype was found a few times. With a J-beta primer mix and a sample-barcoded 5' primer, a second PCR ran 7 to 11 cycles. TCRdb ran MiXCR on the 5' RACE reads and lists one entry per CDR3 protein. The repertoire holds around 1,900,000 distinct CDR3 sequences, with about two fifths as singletons. The sequencing sample was made of blood. This receptor was taken from a human donor in good health.

CDR3 loop: CASSQDNYSYEQFF. CDR3 nucleotides: TGCGCCAGCAGCCAAGATAACTACTCCTACGAGCAGTTCTTC. The genes are TRBV4-3 and TRBJ2-1, with D hard to call. Germline V gives CDR1 LGHNA, CDR2 YSLEER. V was pared by 0 bases and J by 10 bases, with 13 bases between. This CDR3 has 14 residues.